A single sample is the source of the 17 T cell receptor beta chains below, sequenced in a study of technical replicates of blood from a handful of donors. TCRdb's table, derived via immunoSEQ multiplex PCR, lists solely in-frame clones and lacks some. The table shows some 70,000 clones, with around 87% occurring only once. Input material: PBMCs. Receptors were obtained from a human donor in good health. Some clones in this sample may be carry-over from other donors' samples.

The gene calls are TRBV7-9 and TRBJ2-5; tentative D call: TRBD2 (6 bases). V was cut by 8 bases and J by 4 bases, with 14 bases left in between. The V gene's germline CDR1 is SEHNR and CDR2 FQNEAQ (reference sequence). The CDR3 runs to 13 residues. The CDR3 DNA follows: TGTGCCAGCGCGGGCGGGGTAGGAGAGACCCAGTACTTC. This gives the protein CASAGGVGETQYF.

This chain links TRBV7-9 with TRBJ1-1; D is uncertain. There are 15 residues in the CDR3. Germline values: CDR1 SEHNR, CDR2 FQNEAQ (reference sequence). V lost 1 base and J 0 bases, leaving 9 bases between the germline ends. CDR3 coding DNA: TGTGCCAGCAGCTTAGGAGTCGGGATGAACACTGAAGCTTTCTTT. Amino acid sequence: CASSLGVGMNTEAFF. The complete variable domain, with remaining parts taken from reference TRBV7-9 and TRBJ1-1, reads DTGVSQNPRHKITKRGQNVTFRCDPISEHNRLYWYRQTLGQGPEFLTYFQNEAQLEKSRLLSDRFSAERPKGSFSTLEIQRTEQGDSAMYLCASSLGVGMNTEAFFGQGTRLTVV.

The sample holds one count of this clone. V is TRBV6-1 and J is TRBJ2-4; 12 bases match TRBD2. Trimming cost V 4 bases and J 3 bases; bases outside gene matches: 10. This CDR3 is built from 18 residues. Germline V gives CDR1 MNHNS, CDR2 SASEGT. This chain's CDR3 is CASSVSSGGVEGKNIQYF. The CDR3 DNA reads as TGTGCCAGCAGTGTGTCTAGCGGGGGGGTAGAAGGCAAAAACATTCAGTACTTC.

The chain carries TRBV6-6 and TRBJ2-5; D is undetermined. Deletions cut 4 bases from V and 3 bases from J, with 6 bases between. Germline lookup yields CDR1 MNHNY and CDR2 SVGAGI (reference sequence). This CDR3 contains 12 residues. CDR3 sequence: CASSWAEETQYF. CDR3 coding DNA: TGTGCCAGCAGTTGGGCCGAAGAGACCCAGTACTTC.

The V call is TRBV7-9, the J call TRBJ1-1; 8 bases fit TRBD1. The germline V gene has CDR1 SEHNR and CDR2 FQNEAQ (reference sequence). V shed 1 base and J 5 bases; nucleotides not matched to a gene: 3. The CDR3 has 14 amino acids. In DNA, the CDR3 is TGTGCCAGCAGCTTAGGACAGGGGAGAACTGAAGCTTTCTTT. The encoded protein is CASSLGQGRTEAFF.

This chain links TRBV6-5 with TRBJ2-1; D is ambiguous. CDR3 length: 13 amino acids. Trimming shortened V by 6 bases and J by 8 bases, and 14 bases separated the two germline ends. Germline-derived CDR1 and CDR2 are MNHEY and SVGAGI. CDR3 in amino acids: CASRSYRRDEQFF. For the CDR3, the DNA is TGTGCCAGCAGGTCGTATCGTAGAGATGAGCAGTTCTTC.

The gene calls are TRBV14 and TRBJ2-7; the match to TRBD2 covers 10 bases. CDR3 length: 14 amino acids. In germline, CDR1 is SGHDN, CDR2 FVKESK. V gave up 1 base and J gave up 12 bases; unmatched junction bases: 9. The CDR3 protein is CASSQGEREGPGYF. As DNA, the CDR3 is TGTGCCAGCAGCCAAGGAGAGCGGGAGGGCCCGGGGTACTTC.

This chain links TRBV4-2 with TRBJ2-3, with 11 nucleotides matching TRBD2. The CDR3 covers 16 residues. The V gene end was trimmed by 1 base and the J gene end by 4 bases; junction bases not matched to a gene: 4. CDR1 and CDR2 from the germline V gene are LGHNA and YNFKEQ. Written as DNA, the CDR3 is TGTGCCAGCAGCCAAGTTAGCGGGAGGGGTGCAGATACGCAGTATTTT. As protein: CASSQVSGRGADTQYF.

This chain uses TRBV5-1 with TRBJ2-3, with D possibly being TRBD2 (6 bases). Germline V gene sequence: CDR1 SGHRS, CDR2 YFSETQ. This CDR3 has 16 residues. V lost 0 bases, J lost 0 bases, and 11 bases lay in between. The CDR3 protein is CASSLEWGTSTDTQYF. The CDR3 coding sequence is TGCGCCAGCAGCTTGGAGTGGGGGACTAGCACAGATACGCAGTATTTT. The whole variable domain, filled in from reference TRBV5-1 and TRBJ2-3, reads KAGVTQTPRYLIKTRGQQVTLSCSPISGHRSVSWYQQTPGQGLQFLFEYFSETQRNKGNFPGRFSGRQFSNSRSEMNVSTLELGDSALYLCASSLEWGTSTDTQYFGPGTRLTVL.

This clone showed up just once. The CDR3 DNA reads TGCGCCAGCAGCCTTCCCGGGTCCCTAAACACCGGGGAGCTGTTTTTT. Its translation is CASSLPGSLNTGELFF. The chain combines TRBV4-3 with TRBJ2-2, with no clear D. The V end lost 4 bases, the J end lost 2 bases, and 14 bases lay between the germline ends. The CDR3 contains 16 residues. Germline V lookup: CDR1 LGHNA, CDR2 YSLEER.

The rearrangement links TRBV12-5 to TRBJ1-1; D perhaps matches TRBD1 (5 bases). CDR3 length: 13 residues. The germline gives CDR1 LGHNT, CDR2 FRNRAP. Trimming removed 6 bases at V and 5 bases at J, with 13 bases between. The CDR3 here is CASGHSGGTEAFF. Written as DNA, the CDR3 is TGTGCTAGTGGCCACTCGGGGGGGACTGAAGCTTTCTTT.

The genes are TRBV2 and TRBJ1-3; D gene uncertain. CDR3 size: 15 residues. The germline V gene has CDR1 SNHLY and CDR2 FYNNEI. Trimming removed 10 bases at V and 0 bases at J, with 16 bases between. As DNA, the CDR3 is TGTGCCACCAAACCTACCTCAACCTCTGGAAACACCATATATTTT. Translating it yields CATKPTSTSGNTIYF.

The genes are TRBV7-2 and TRBJ1-1; D is ambiguous. CDR1 and CDR2 (germline): SGHTA, FQGNSA. V was trimmed by 5 bases and J by 6 bases, leaving 25 bases between them. The CDR3 extends over 17 amino acids. Here the CDR3 reads CASSLSPRIRGGAEAFF. DNA for the CDR3: TGTGCCAGCAGCCTATCCCCCCGAATCCGGGGAGGAGCTGAAGCTTTCTTT.

In its sample, this clone was seen once. J is TRBJ1-2 and V is TRBV6-5; 7 nucleotides agree with TRBD1. Germline CDR1 reads MNHEY; CDR2 reads SVGAGI. Unmatched junction bases numbered 8, after V lost 6 bases and J lost 1 base. This CDR3 has 15 residues. CDR3 coding DNA: TGTGCCAGCAGGGATAGGGACAGCTATAACTATGGCTACACCTTC. This translates into CASRDRDSYNYGYTF.

CDR3 DNA sequence: TGTGCCAGCAGCCCCCGACAGGGATGGGGCACTGAAGCTTTCTTT. The encoded protein is CASSPRQGWGTEAFF. The V gene is TRBV7-8, the J gene TRBJ1-1, with 7 positions matching TRBD1. V gave up 5 bases and J gave up 4 bases; unmatched junction bases: 10. The CDR3 is 15 amino acids. The germline CDR1 and CDR2 sequences are SGHVS and FQNEAQ.

This clone was counted only a few times. The J gene is TRBJ2-7, the V gene TRBV2; maybe TRBD1 (5 bases). Trimming left V 4 bases short and J 3 bases short, with 10 bases between. The CDR3 contains 13 residues. The germline CDR1 and CDR2 sequences are SNHLY and FYNNEI. In nucleotides, the CDR3 is TGTGCCAGCAGTGCTCTCCAGGGCTACGAGCAGTACTTC. Translated: CASSALQGYEQYF.

This clone has just one count. V gene TRBV5-5 combines with J gene TRBJ1-6; 9 bases fit TRBD1. CDR3 size: 16 residues. CDR1 SGHKS and CDR2 YYEKEE come from the germline V gene (reference sequence). J lost 6 bases, V lost 4 bases, and 8 bases had no gene match. The DNA for the CDR3 is TGTGCCAGCAGCGTAGGACAGGGGCTAAGTAATTCACCCCTCCACTTT. Translating gives CASSVGQGLSNSPLHF.